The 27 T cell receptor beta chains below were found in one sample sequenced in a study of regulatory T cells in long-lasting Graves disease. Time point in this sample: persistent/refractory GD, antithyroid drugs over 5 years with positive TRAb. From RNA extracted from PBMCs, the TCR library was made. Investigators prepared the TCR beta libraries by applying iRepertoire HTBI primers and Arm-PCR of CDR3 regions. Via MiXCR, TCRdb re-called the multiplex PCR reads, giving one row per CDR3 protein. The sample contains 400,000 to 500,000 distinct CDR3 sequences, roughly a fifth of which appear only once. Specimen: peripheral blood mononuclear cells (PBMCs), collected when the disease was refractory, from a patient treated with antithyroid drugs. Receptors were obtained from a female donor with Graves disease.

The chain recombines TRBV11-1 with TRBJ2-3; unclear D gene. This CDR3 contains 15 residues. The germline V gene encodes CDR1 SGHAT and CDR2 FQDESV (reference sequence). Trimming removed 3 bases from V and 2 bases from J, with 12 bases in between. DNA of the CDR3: TGTGCCAGCAGCTTCGTGGCGGAGAACACAGATACGCAGTATTTT. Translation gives CASSFVAENTDTQYF.

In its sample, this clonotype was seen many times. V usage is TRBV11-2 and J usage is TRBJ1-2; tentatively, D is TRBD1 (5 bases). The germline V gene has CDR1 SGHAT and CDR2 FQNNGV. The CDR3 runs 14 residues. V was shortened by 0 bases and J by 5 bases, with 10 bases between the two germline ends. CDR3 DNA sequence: TGTGCCAGCAGCTTAGATTTCGGGGCTTATGGCTACACCTTC. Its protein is CASSLDFGAYGYTF.

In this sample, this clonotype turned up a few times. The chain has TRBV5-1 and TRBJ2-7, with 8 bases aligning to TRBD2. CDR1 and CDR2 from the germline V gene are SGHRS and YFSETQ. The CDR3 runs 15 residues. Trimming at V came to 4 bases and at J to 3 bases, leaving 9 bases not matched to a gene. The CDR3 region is CASSDLAGGSYEQYF. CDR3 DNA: TGCGCCAGCAGCGATTTGGCGGGGGGAAGCTACGAGCAGTACTTC.

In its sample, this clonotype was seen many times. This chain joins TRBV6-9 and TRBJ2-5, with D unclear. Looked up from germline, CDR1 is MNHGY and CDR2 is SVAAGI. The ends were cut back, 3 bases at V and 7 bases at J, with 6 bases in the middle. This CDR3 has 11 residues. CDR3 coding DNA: TGTGCCAGCAGTTACTCCGGGACCCAGTACTTC. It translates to CASSYSGTQYF.

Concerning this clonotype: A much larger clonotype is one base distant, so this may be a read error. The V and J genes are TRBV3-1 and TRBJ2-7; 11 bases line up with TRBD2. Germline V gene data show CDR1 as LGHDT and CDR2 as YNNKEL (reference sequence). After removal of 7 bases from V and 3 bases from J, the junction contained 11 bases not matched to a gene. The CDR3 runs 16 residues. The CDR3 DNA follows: TGTGCCAGCAACCTAGGGAAGACTAGCGGGGTCTACGAGCAGTACTTC. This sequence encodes CASNLGKTSGVYEQYF.

CDR3 residues: CASSKPGEWGEQYF. For the CDR3, the DNA is TGTGCCAGCAGCAAGCCAGGGGAATGGGGCGAGCAGTACTTC. V is TRBV7-9 and J is TRBJ2-7; possible D gene TRBD1, 6 bases. Germline V gene data show CDR1 as SEHNR and CDR2 as FQNEAQ (reference sequence). The CDR3 is made up of 14 amino acids. Deletions cut 5 bases from V and 6 bases from J, with 17 bases between. The full variable domain, its missing parts supplied by reference TRBV7-9 and TRBJ2-7, is DTGVSQNPRHKITKRGQNVTFRCDPISEHNRLYWYRQTLGQGPEFLTYFQNEAQLEKSRLLSDRFSAERPKGSFSTLEIQRTEQGDSAMYLCASSKPGEWGEQYFGPGTRLTVT.

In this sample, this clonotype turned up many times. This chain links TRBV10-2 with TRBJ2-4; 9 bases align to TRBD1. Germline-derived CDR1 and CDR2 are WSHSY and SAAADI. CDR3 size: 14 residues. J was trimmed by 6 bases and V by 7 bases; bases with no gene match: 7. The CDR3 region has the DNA TGCGCCAGCAAGGACAGGGGTGCGGCAAACATTCAGTACTTC. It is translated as CASKDRGAANIQYF.

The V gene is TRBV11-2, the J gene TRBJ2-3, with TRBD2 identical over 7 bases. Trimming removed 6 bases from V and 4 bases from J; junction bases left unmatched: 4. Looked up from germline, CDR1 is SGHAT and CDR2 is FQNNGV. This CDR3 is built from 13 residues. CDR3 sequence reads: CASRWTSPDTQYF. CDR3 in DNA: TGTGCCAGCAGGTGGACTAGTCCAGATACGCAGTATTTT.

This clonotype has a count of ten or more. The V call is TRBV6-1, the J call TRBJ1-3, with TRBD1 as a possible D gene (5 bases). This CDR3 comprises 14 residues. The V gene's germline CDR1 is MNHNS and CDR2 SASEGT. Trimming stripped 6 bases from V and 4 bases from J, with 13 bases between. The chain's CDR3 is CASSPATAGNTIYF. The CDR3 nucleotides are TGTGCCAGCAGCCCCGCGACAGCAGGAAACACCATATATTTT.

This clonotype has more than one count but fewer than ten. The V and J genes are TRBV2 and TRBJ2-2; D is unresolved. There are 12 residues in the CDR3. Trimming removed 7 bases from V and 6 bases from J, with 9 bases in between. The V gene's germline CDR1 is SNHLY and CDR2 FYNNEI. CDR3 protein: CASNWEAGELFF. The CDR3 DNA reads TGTGCCAGCAACTGGGAAGCCGGGGAGCTGTTTTTT.

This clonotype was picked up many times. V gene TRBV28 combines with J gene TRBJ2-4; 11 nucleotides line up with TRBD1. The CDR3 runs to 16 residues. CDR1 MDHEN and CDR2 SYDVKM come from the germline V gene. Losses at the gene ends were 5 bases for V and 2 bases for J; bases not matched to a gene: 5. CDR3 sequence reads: CASSPPDRGPKNIQYF. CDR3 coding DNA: TGTGCCAGCAGTCCGCCGGACAGGGGGCCCAAAAACATTCAGTACTTC.

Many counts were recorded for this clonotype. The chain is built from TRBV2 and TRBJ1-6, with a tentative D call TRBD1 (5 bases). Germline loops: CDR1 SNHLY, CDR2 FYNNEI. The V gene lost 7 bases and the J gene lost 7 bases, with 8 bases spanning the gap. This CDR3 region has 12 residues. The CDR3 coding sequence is TGTGCCAGCACCCCAGGGAATTCACCCCTCCACTTT. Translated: CASTPGNSPLHF.

The CDR3 reads CASSAGVEQYF. The CDR3 bases are TGTGCCAGCAGTGCGGGGGTCGAGCAGTACTTC. The chain is built from TRBV25-1 and TRBJ2-7; TRBD2 might be the D (6 bases). This CDR3 comprises 11 residues. V was cut by 4 bases and J by 6 bases, with 7 bases left in between. Germline V lookup: CDR1 MGHDK, CDR2 SYGVNS.

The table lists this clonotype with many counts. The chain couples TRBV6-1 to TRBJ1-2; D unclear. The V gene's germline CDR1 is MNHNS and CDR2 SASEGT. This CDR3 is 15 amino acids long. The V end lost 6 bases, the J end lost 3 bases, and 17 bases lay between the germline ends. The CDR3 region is CASRPYSGGYYGYTF. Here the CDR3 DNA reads TGTGCCAGCAGACCATACAGCGGAGGGTACTATGGCTACACCTTC.

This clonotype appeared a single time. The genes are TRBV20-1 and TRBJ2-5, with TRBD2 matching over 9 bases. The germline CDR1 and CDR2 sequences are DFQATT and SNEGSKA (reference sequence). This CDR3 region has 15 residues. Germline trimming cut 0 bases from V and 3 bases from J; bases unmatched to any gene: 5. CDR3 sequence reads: CSARDLASGEETQYF. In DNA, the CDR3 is TGCAGTGCTAGAGATCTAGCTAGCGGGGAAGAGACCCAGTACTTC.

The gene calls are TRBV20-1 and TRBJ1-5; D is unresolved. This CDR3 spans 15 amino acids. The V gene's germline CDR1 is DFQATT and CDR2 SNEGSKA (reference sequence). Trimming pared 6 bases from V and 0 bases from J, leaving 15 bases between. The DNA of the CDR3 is TGCAGTGCAGCCGCCCTAGGGCCTAGCAATCAGCCCCAGCATTTT. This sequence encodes CSAAALGPSNQPQHF.

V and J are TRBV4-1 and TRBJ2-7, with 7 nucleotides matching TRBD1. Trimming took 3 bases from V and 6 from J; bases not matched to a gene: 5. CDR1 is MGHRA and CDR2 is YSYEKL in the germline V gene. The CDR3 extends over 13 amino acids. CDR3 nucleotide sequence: TGCGCCAGCAGCCAGAGACAGGGAAGCGAGCAGTACTTC. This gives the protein CASSQRQGSEQYF.

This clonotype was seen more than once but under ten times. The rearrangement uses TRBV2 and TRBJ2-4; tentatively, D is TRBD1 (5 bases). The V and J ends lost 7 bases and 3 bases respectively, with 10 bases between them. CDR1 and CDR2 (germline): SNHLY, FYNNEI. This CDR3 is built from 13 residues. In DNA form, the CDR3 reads TGTGCCAGCATGGTCCAGGGCAAAAACATTCAGTACTTC. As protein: CASMVQGKNIQYF.

The CDR3 protein is CASSTGTSPPSDEQFF. The CDR3 DNA reads TGCGCCAGCAGCACAGGGACTAGCCCTCCCAGCGATGAGCAGTTCTTC. The chain links TRBV5-1 to TRBJ2-1; 9 nucleotides match TRBD2. Trimming cost V 4 bases and J 8 bases; bases outside gene matches: 13. The germline V gene encodes CDR1 SGHRS and CDR2 YFSETQ. This CDR3 spans 16 amino acids.

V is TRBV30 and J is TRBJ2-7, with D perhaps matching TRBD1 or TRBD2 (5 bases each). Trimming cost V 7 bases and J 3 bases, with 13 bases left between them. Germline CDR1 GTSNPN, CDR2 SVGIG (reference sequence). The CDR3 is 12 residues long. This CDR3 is CASDGGGYEQYF. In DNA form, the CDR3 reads TGTGCCTCCGACGGTGGGGGCTACGAGCAGTACTTC.

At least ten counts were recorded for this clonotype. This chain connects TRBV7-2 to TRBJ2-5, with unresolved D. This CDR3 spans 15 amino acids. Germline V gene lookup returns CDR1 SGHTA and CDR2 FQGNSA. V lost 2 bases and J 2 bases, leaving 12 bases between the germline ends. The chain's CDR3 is CASSLLRGWQETQYF. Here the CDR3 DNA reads TGTGCCAGCAGCTTACTCAGAGGATGGCAAGAGACCCAGTACTTC.

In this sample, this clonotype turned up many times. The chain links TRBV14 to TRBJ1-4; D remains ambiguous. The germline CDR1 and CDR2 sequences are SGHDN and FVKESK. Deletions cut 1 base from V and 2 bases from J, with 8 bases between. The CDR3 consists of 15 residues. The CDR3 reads CASSQAAPTNEKLFF. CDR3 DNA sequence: TGTGCCAGCAGCCAAGCAGCCCCGACTAATGAAAAACTGTTTTTT.

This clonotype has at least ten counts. CDR3 sequence: CASSRARVSIETQYF. CDR3 coding DNA: TGTGCCAGCAGTCGCGCCAGGGTATCGATCGAGACCCAGTACTTC. V is TRBV3-1 and J is TRBJ2-5, with D perhaps matching TRBD1 (5 bases). Trimming stripped 6 bases from V and 5 bases from J, with 19 bases between. CDR3 length equals 15 residues. Germline V CDR1 and CDR2: LGHDT, YNNKEL (reference sequence).

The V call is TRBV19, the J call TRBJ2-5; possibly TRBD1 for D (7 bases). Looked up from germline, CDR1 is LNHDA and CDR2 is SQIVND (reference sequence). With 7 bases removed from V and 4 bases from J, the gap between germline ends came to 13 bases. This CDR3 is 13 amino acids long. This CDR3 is CASNFQGGETQYF. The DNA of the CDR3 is TGTGCCAGTAACTTCCAGGGGGGAGAGACCCAGTACTTC.

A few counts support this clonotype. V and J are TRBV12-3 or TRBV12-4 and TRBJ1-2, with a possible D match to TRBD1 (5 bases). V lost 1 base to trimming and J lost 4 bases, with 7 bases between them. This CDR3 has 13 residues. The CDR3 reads CASSLVTAYGYTF. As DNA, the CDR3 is TGTGCCAGCAGTTTAGTGACAGCCTATGGCTACACCTTC.

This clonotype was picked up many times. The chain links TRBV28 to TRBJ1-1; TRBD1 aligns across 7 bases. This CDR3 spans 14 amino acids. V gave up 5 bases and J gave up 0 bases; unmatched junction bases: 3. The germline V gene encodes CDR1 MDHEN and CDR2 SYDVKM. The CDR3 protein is CASSTGQMNTEAFF. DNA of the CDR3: TGTGCCAGCAGTACGGGACAGATGAACACTGAAGCTTTCTTT.

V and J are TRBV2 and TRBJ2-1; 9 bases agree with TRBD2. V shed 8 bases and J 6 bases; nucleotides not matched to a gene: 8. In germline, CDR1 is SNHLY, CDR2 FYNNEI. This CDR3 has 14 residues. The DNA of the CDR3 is TGTGCCAGCTTAGGAGCGGGAGGAGGCAATGAGCAGTTCTTC. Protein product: CASLGAGGGNEQFF.